These T cell receptor beta chains were read from a single sample in a study of blood T cells in healthy people across ages. From the 5' RACE reads, TCRdb called clonotypes with MiXCR, one entry per CDR3 protein. The repertoire holds 500,000 to 600,000 distinct CDR3 sequences, approximately 27% seen once, with about 18% in the top ten. The sequenced sample was blood. These receptors were taken from a woman in her 70s in good health. The CDR3 runs from the conserved cysteine through the conserved F or W. The D gene is left open where the match is weak. The listing skips clone size in some rows; elsewhere it reads once, few, many or a size class.

size	V	J	D	DNA	CDR3
many	TRBV4-1	TRBJ1-2	.	TGCGCCAGCAGCCAAGGGCGTGTCGACTATGGCTACACCTTC	CASSQGRVDYGYTF
once	TRBV7-3	TRBJ2-3	.	TGTGCCAGCAGCCCGGGACTTTCCGGGAAGGGGGATACGCAGTATTTT	CASSPGLSGKGDTQYF
.	TRBV27	TRBJ2-1	.	TGTGCCAGCAGTATGGGAAGGTCAACGTACAATGAGCAGTTCTTC	CASSMGRSTYNEQFF
.	TRBV3-1	TRBJ1-4	.	TGTGCCAGCGGATACAGGGCTAATAATGAAAAACTGTTTTTT	CASGYRANNEKLFF
many	TRBV7-3	TRBJ2-2	TRBD1	TGTGCCAGCCAGTCGACAGGGGAGAAGACCGGGGAGCTGTTTTTT	CASQSTGEKTGELFF
few	TRBV6-5	TRBJ2-4	TRBD1	TGTGCCAGCAGTCCTCAGGGGGCGCGCGCCAAAAACATTCAGTACTTC	CASSPQGARAKNIQYF
few	TRBV6-2/TRBV6-3	TRBJ2-5	TRBD2	TGTGCCAGCAGTTACGACGGCGGGGGGGGGACGTACCAAGAGACCCAGTACTTC	CASSYDGGGGTYQETQYF
.	TRBV5-1	TRBJ2-2	.	TGCGCCAGCAGCCCCGGGAGAGGTGGGAACACCGGGGAGCTGTTTTTT	CASSPGRGGNTGELFF
few	TRBV20-1	TRBJ1-5	TRBD1	TGCAGTGCAAGGACAGGAACCCCGGTGGAGCCCCAGCATTTT	CSARTGTPVEPQHF
few	TRBV20-1	TRBJ2-4	.	TGCAGTGCTAGCGGGGGTCCGGACATTCAGTACTTC	CSASGGPDIQYF
.	TRBV6-5	TRBJ2-7	TRBD2	TGTGCCAGCAGCTACCGGGGACTAGCGGTCTACGAGCAGTACTTC	CASSYRGLAVYEQYF
few	TRBV6-1	TRBJ1-3	TRBD1	TGTGCCAGCAGTGGGGGACAGGCTGGCTCTGGAAACACCATATATTTT	CASSGGQAGSGNTIYF
.	TRBV6-5	TRBJ2-2	.	TGTGCCACCAGCGGCTCAAACACCGGGGAGCTGTTTTTT	CATSGSNTGELFF
few	TRBV4-2	TRBJ2-3	.	TGTGCCAGCAGCCAAGCTCGGCAGAGCACAGATACGCAGTATTTT	CASSQARQSTDTQYF
few	TRBV6-5	TRBJ2-5	TRBD2	TGTGCCAGCTCCTTAGCGGGGGGGCCTAAGAGACAGTACTTC	CASSLAGGPKRQYF
few	TRBV19	TRBJ1-2	TRBD1	TGTGCCAGTAGTATTGGGACAGCTAACTATGGCTACACCTTC	CASSIGTANYGYTF
few	TRBV5-1	TRBJ2-2	TRBD1	TGCGCCAGCAGCGACAGGGATTTGACCGGGGAGCTGTTTTTT	CASSDRDLTGELFF
.	TRBV7-2	TRBJ1-1	.	TGTGCCAGCAGCCCGCACAGGGTGGTTCCTGAAGCTTTCTTT	CASSPHRVVPEAFF
few	TRBV7-2	TRBJ1-1	.	TGTGCCAGCAGCTTAGAAGGCATGAGGGACACTGAAGCTTTCTTT	CASSLEGMRDTEAFF
.	TRBV12-3/TRBV12-4	TRBJ1-2	.	TGTGCCAGCAGTCTAATCGACGGCTATGGCTACACCTTC	CASSLIDGYGYTF
few	TRBV15	TRBJ2-1	.	TGTGCCACCAGCAGGGAGCTCAGGGAAAATGAGCAGTTCTTC	CATSRELRENEQFF
.	TRBV4-3	TRBJ1-2	TRBD1	TGCGCCAGCAGCCACCCCGGGACAGACTATGGCTACACCTTC	CASSHPGTDYGYTF
few	TRBV7-6	TRBJ2-7	TRBD1	TGTGCCAGCAGCTTAGAGGGTGGGGACAGCACCTACGAGCAGTACTTC	CASSLEGGDSTYEQYF
.	TRBV6-5	TRBJ1-5	.	TGTGCCAGCAGTTACTCCCCAGCCTCTTCGCCCCAGCATTTT	CASSYSPASSPQHF
few	TRBV19	TRBJ1-2	TRBD1	TGTGCCAGCGGACAGGGATGGTATGGCTACACCTTC	CASGQGWYGYTF
few	TRBV18	TRBJ2-7	.	TGTGCCAGCTCATCGAGGGTGTTCGAGCAGTACTTC	CASSSRVFEQYF
few	TRBV27	TRBJ1-2	TRBD1	TGTGCCAGCAAGCAGACAGGGGATTATGGCTACACCTTC	CASKQTGDYGYTF
.	TRBV20-1	TRBJ2-4	.	TGCAGTGCTTTCTCCATGGGGAACATTCAGTACTTC	CSAFSMGNIQYF
few	TRBV7-9	TRBJ2-7	TRBD1	TGTGCCAGCAGCTTGGAAGGGGGCTATTACGAGCAGTACTTC	CASSLEGGYYEQYF
few	TRBV12-3/TRBV12-4	TRBJ2-5	TRBD2	TGTGCCAGCAGCGAGACTAGCGGGACTAGGACCCAGTACTTC	CASSETSGTRTQYF
.	TRBV7-8	TRBJ2-7	.	TGTGCCAGCAGCTTAGCGCTCAGAGCCGAGCAGTACTTC	CASSLALRAEQYF
.	TRBV5-1	TRBJ2-3	TRBD2	TGCGCCAGCAGCTTGGGACTAGCGGGGGGTCTCACAGATACGCAGTATTTT	CASSLGLAGGLTDTQYF
.	TRBV7-8	TRBJ2-1	.	TGTGCCATCAGCACCTGGACAGCTTACAATGAGCAGTTCTTC	CAISTWTAYNEQFF
.	TRBV7-9	TRBJ1-5	.	TGTGCCAGCAGCCGTGGGGAGGGCAATCAGCCCCAGCATTTT	CASSRGEGNQPQHF